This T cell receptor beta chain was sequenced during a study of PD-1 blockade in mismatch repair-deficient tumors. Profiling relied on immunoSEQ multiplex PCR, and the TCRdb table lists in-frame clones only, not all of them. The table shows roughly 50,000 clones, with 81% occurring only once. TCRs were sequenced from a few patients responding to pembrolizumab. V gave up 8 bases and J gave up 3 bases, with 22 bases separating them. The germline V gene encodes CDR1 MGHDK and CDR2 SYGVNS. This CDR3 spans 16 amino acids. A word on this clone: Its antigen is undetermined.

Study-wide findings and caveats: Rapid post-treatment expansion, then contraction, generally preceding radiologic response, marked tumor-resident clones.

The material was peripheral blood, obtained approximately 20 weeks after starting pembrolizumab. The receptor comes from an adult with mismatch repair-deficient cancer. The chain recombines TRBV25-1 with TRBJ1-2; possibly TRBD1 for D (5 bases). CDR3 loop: CASSGGGSLLHYGYTF. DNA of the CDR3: TGTGCCAGCTCGGGGGGAGGGAGCCTCTTACACTATGGCTACACCTTC.